The 17 T cell receptor beta chains reported below all come from one sample, sequenced in a study of CD4 T cells in relation to SARS-CoV-2 and coronaviruses. Antigens for these TCRs are unknown. The data were produced by immunoSEQ multiplex PCR, yet TCRdb's version contains in-frame clones alone and is incomplete. The sample holds 20,000 or so clones, 76% seen once. Before the COVID-19 pandemic, during about 2010-2018, CD4+ T cells were taken from unexposed donors. The cells were cultured for 10 days before CD4+ T cells were isolated. Sequenced: CD4+ T cells from PBMCs, cultured in vitro. These receptors all come from a human donor in good health.

The J gene is TRBJ2-7, the V gene TRBV19; 9 bases are a match to TRBD2. The CDR3 is 14 amino acids. Germline trimming cut 5 bases from V and 0 bases from J; bases unmatched to any gene: 2. Germline CDR1 and CDR2: LNHDA and SQIVND (reference sequence). The CDR3 DNA reads as TGTGCCAGTAGTGGGACTAGCAGCTCCTACGAGCAGTACTTC. It is translated as CASSGTSSSYEQYF.

V and J are TRBV21-1 and TRBJ1-5. TRBV21-1 counts as a pseudogene. The CDR3 is 14 amino acids. CDR3 nucleotides: TGTGCCAGCAGCAAAAATCCGGGGGTTGAGCCCCAGCATTTT. Its protein product is CASSKNPGVEPQHF.

This sequence joins TRBV21-1 and TRBJ2-7; the table's D call, TRBD2, was not checked against the DNA. TRBV21-1 is a pseudogene locus. CDR3 length: 14 residues. The CDR3 spells CASGWGLAGDEQYF. The CDR3 nucleotides read TGTGCCAGCGGGTGGGGACTAGCGGGAGACGAGCAGTACTTC.

The CDR3 here is CASSQTGGVEQYF. The CDR3 DNA is TGTGCCAGCAGCCAAACAGGGGGCGTCGAGCAGTACTTC. The genes are TRBV3-1 (or the pseudogene TRBV3-2) and TRBJ2-7; 9 bases fit TRBD1. CDR3 length: 13 residues. The V segment lost 2 bases and the J segment 6 bases; nucleotides outside the gene matches: 2. CDR1 is LGHDT, CDR2 YNNKEL, per germline (reference sequence).

This clone was detected only a few times. The chain is built from TRBV6-5 and TRBJ2-2; 11 nucleotides match TRBD1. CDR1 is MNHEY, CDR2 SVGAGI, per germline. V was clipped by 6 bases and J by 6 bases; unmatched bases: 6. This CDR3 spans 15 amino acids. The CDR3 sequence is CASSAPGQGAGELFF. The CDR3 DNA reads TGTGCCAGCAGCGCACCGGGACAGGGGGCCGGGGAGCTGTTTTTT.

The chain employs TRBV5-1 and TRBJ1-4; 7 bases are shared with TRBD1. Germline V lookup: CDR1 SGHRS, CDR2 YFSETQ. The CDR3 sequence is 16 residues long. Germline trimming cut 6 bases from V and 7 bases from J; bases unmatched to any gene: 15. The CDR3: CASTSGGGAWGEKLFF. Written as DNA, the CDR3 is TGCGCCAGCACCTCGGGAGGGGGCGCATGGGGTGAAAAACTGTTTTTT.

This sequence joins TRBV6-4 and TRBJ2-2; 10 nucleotides line up with TRBD2. This CDR3 has 16 amino acids. From germline, CDR1 is MRHNA and CDR2 SNTAGT. V trimming: 3 bases; J trimming: 6 bases; junction bases outside the gene matches: 7. The CDR3 bases are TGTGCCAGCAGTGAGGCTAGCGGGAGTGGCGCCGGGGAGCTGTTTTTT. Protein product: CASSEASGSGAGELFF.

The V gene is TRBV19, the J gene TRBJ2-3, with 10 bases aligning to TRBD1. Losses at the gene ends were 5 bases for V and 0 bases for J; bases not matched to a gene: 8. CDR1 is LNHDA, CDR2 SQIVND, per germline (reference sequence). The CDR3 runs 17 residues. The CDR3 nucleotides read TGTGCCAGTAGTCCGCCACCGGGACAGGGGAGCACAGATACGCAGTATTTT. This sequence encodes CASSPPPGQGSTDTQYF.

The chain recombines TRBV19 with TRBJ1-5, with D tentatively TRBD1 (5 bases). The CDR3 runs to 15 residues. The germline V and J ends were trimmed by 5 bases and 8 bases, with 19 bases remaining between them. CDR1 is LNHDA, CDR2 SQIVND, per germline (reference sequence). CDR3 bases: TGTGCCAGTAGTCCGATGGACAACCAAATGGAGCCCCAGCATTTT. Translation: CASSPMDNQMEPQHF.

V usage is TRBV9 and J usage is TRBJ2-7, with TRBD1 matching 7 bases. V was pared by 4 bases and J by 3 bases, with 7 bases of the junction left unmatched. This CDR3 comprises 14 residues. CDR1 is SGDLS and CDR2 is YYNGEE in the germline V gene. The CDR3 DNA follows: TGTGCCAGCAGCCCTACGGGACAGCTCTACGAGCAGTACTTC. Its protein is CASSPTGQLYEQYF.

This chain connects TRBV21-1 to TRBJ1-1; the D call TRBD1 from the table was never checked on the DNA. TRBV21-1 is a pseudogene. The CDR3 sequence is 19 residues long. The DNA for the CDR3 is TGTGCCAGCAGCAACGACCCCGGGACAGGGATCGAGACGAACACTGAAGCTTTCTTT. Amino acid sequence: CASSNDPGTGIETNTEAFF.

The J gene is TRBJ1-5, the V gene TRBV12-3 or TRBV12-4; D ambiguous. Trimming pared 5 bases from V and 5 bases from J, leaving 10 bases between. The CDR3 is made up of 13 amino acids. Here the CDR3 reads CASSLRRDQPQHF. The CDR3 region has the DNA TGTGCCAGCAGTCTCAGACGGGATCAGCCCCAGCATTTT.

The chain recombines TRBV27 with TRBJ1-1, with D maybe TRBD1 (5 bases). With 2 bases removed from V and 2 bases from J, the gap between germline ends came to 18 bases. This CDR3 has 17 amino acids. Germline CDR1 is MNHEY and CDR2 is SMNVEV (reference sequence). CDR3 region: CASSLDPAGRQNTEAFF. The DNA for the CDR3 is TGTGCCAGCAGTTTAGACCCGGCAGGGCGACAAAACACTGAAGCTTTCTTT.

J is TRBJ2-1 and V is TRBV11-2; D might be TRBD1 or TRBD2, each matching 5 bases. The CDR3 runs 13 residues. From germline, CDR1 is SGHAT and CDR2 FQNNGV. V lost 3 bases, J lost 10 bases, and 13 bases lay in between. The CDR3 reads CASSLGDLGEQFF. In DNA, the CDR3 is TGTGCCAGCAGCTTGGGGGATCTGGGGGAGCAGTTCTTC.

The chain joins TRBV18 to TRBJ1-2; D remains unclear. Germline CDR1 is KGHSH and CDR2 is LQKENI. V was cut by 2 bases and J by 2 bases, with 9 bases left in between. CDR3 size: 14 residues. The CDR3 reads CASSPSEGNYGYTF. For the CDR3, the DNA is TGTGCCAGCTCACCAAGCGAGGGAAACTATGGCTACACCTTC.

This clone was seen once. The chain recombines TRBV2 with TRBJ1-6; D not resolved. Germline V gives CDR1 SNHLY, CDR2 FYNNEI. The CDR3 is made up of 14 amino acids. Trimming left V 3 bases short and J 5 bases short, with 8 bases between. The CDR3 protein is CASSDWENNSPLHF. CDR3 nucleotides: TGTGCCAGCAGTGATTGGGAAAATAATTCACCCCTCCACTTT.

The chain is built from TRBV10-3 and TRBJ2-5; no clear D gene. The germline gives CDR1 ENHRY, CDR2 SYGVKD. This CDR3 is 14 amino acids long. The V end was cut by 2 bases, the J end by 5 bases, with 12 bases between. CDR3 DNA: TGTGCCATCAGTGAGGACCCGCTTGGGGAGACCCAGTACTTC. It specifies CAISEDPLGETQYF.